Sequencing of this T cell receptor beta chain was carried out in a study of blood T cell repertoires in COVID-19. Whole-study context: Acute and convalescent COVID-19 samples came from the United States, Italy and Spain. Sources were T cells, B-cell-depleted T cells, or PBMCs; the material itself was cDNA or gDNA.

The authors' processing: Amplification of reference gene primers was used by the study to estimate nucleated cell counts. The assay was immunoSEQ multiplex PCR, and TCRdb's table has in-frame clones only and misses some. V, J and clone size derive from that table, while D and trimming were established from the DNA sequence. The top ten clones hold approximately 10% of a sample with approximately 170,000 clones, roughly four fifths of them seen once. CDR1 is LNHNV and CDR2 is YYDKDF in the germline V gene (reference sequence). The J segment lost 8 bases and the V segment lost 1 base, leaving 6 bases of the junction unmatched. This CDR3 is built from 16 residues.

V is TRBV15 and J is TRBJ2-3, with 13 bases matching TRBD2. The origin of this receptor is a human donor in a cohort sampled during active COVID-19. Sequencing used peripheral blood. The CDR3: CATSRGLAGGRGTQYF. CDR3 in DNA: TGTGCCACCAGCAGAGGACTAGCGGGGGGCCGAGGTACGCAGTATTTT.